One TCR beta chain is described in this entry. Its antigen is still unknown. The sample belongs to a study of T cell repertoires in ileal Crohn's disease. Study context: Thiopurines (11) or anti-TNF agents (roughly 18) were given postoperatively to about half.

Study-wide findings and caveats: Clonal expansions were more frequent in active smokers than non-smokers at surgery. Sorted CD8 T cells held more high-frequency clones than CD4.

There are 11 residues in the CDR3. Germline-derived CDR1 and CDR2 are SGHTA and FQGNSA. With 9 bases removed from V and 4 bases from J, the gap between germline ends came to 7 bases. The protocol was immunoSEQ multiplex PCR, while the TCRdb copy is restricted to in-frame clones and leaves out a portion. The sample carries roughly 13,000 clones, 87% recorded once. The receptor was isolated from an adult with Crohn's disease. The source material was ileal tissue. V usage is TRBV7-2 and J usage is TRBJ2-1; TRBD1 is a possible D gene (5 bases). CDR3 sequence (DNA): TGTGCCAGTACAGGTTACAATGAGCAGTTCTTC. Translation: CASTGYNEQFF.